This entry is about one T cell receptor (beta chain). Its specificity is not known. The data originate from a study of cytomegalovirus exposure and HLA in healthy donors. PCR amplification relied on 60 Vbeta primers (plus 13 Jbeta primers). Measured with immunoSEQ multiplex PCR; TCRdb has only the in-frame clones, and not every one. This sample has 85,000 to 100,000 clones, with roughly 63% found just once. Study observations and caveats: The authors listed 180 or so TCR beta chains as cytomegalovirus-associated. A highly shared variant cluster was judged a likely technical artifact.

Germline CDR1 reads SQVTM; CDR2 reads ANQGSEA. V lost 2 bases, J lost 5 bases, and 12 bases lay in between. The CDR3 spans 13 residues. This rearrangement joins TRBV29-1 to TRBJ2-5; D is possibly TRBD1 (5 bases). The sample taken for sequencing was PBMCs. The receptor was isolated from a woman aged 25-40 years in good health and CMV-seronegative. CDR3 region: CSVEFSHRETQYF. Here the CDR3 DNA reads TGCAGCGTTGAATTCTCGCACAGGGAGACCCAGTACTTC.